The subject of this entry is one T cell receptor beta chain. TCRdb redid the calling of the PCR reads with MiXCR, one entry per CDR3 protein. The sample has about 2,200 distinct CDR3 sequences; 40% to 55% are singletons. This sample stems from a study of immune characterization of retroperitoneal liposarcoma. Germline CDR1 reads SGHTA; CDR2 reads FQGNSA. Trimming removed 1 base from V and 6 bases from J, with 15 bases in between. The CDR3 totals 16 residues. The sample taken for sequencing was tumor tissue. V gene TRBV7-2 combines with J gene TRBJ2-2; D perhaps matches TRBD1 (5 bases). The sequence was obtained from a female donor with retroperitoneal liposarcoma. The CDR3 sequence: CASSLVGLPIAGELFF. The CDR3, as DNA: TGTGCCAGCAGCTTAGTGGGGCTCCCAATAGCCGGGGAGCTGTTTTTT.